This T cell receptor beta chain was retrieved from a study of blood T cell repertoires in COVID-19. Study-level background: The United States, Italy and Spain supplied acute and convalescent COVID-19 samples.

V lost 8 bases and J 3 bases, leaving 16 bases between the germline ends. CDR1 ENHRY and CDR2 SYGVKD come from the germline V gene. The CDR3 has 15 residues. Original data processing: Reference gene primer amplification gave nucleated cell count estimates. Libraries were prepared by immunoSEQ multiplex PCR; TCRdb keeps only in-frame clonotypes and omits some of them. That table supplies the V and J calls and clone size; D and trimming were determined from the DNA. The sample lists around 150,000 clones; approximately 92% were seen once. Sequenced sample: peripheral blood. The clonotype comes from a man younger than 40 with COVID-19, enrolled during active disease. V usage is TRBV10-3 and J usage is TRBJ2-2; the D gene is possibly TRBD2 (7 bases). CDR3 amino acids: CAISLAGADTGELFF. CDR3 sequence (DNA): TGTGCCATCTCGCTCGCGGGGGCTGACACCGGGGAGCTGTTTTTT.